Listed here are 3 T cell receptor beta chains from one sample, sequenced in a study of identical twins. From the 5' RACE reads, TCRdb called clonotypes with MiXCR, one entry per CDR3 protein. Counted here are some 710,000 distinct CDR3 sequences, around 6% occurring once; the ten biggest clones make up roughly 1.6%. The sequencing input was naive T cells sorted from blood. The source is a man aged 18 to 30 in good health.

This clonotype showed up many times. The chain couples TRBV20-1 to TRBJ2-3, with D perhaps TRBD2 (5 bases). Trimming took 5 bases from V and 5 from J, leaving 20 bases between them. CDR3 length equals 15 residues. CDR1 DFQATT and CDR2 SNEGSKA come from the germline V gene (reference sequence). The chain's CDR3 is CSAPDGRGWIDTQYF. The CDR3 DNA reads as TGCAGTGCTCCCGATGGTAGAGGGTGGATAGATACGCAGTATTTT.

This clonotype turned up a few times. V and J are TRBV7-2 and TRBJ2-1, with TRBD2 matching 9 bases. The CDR3 contains 13 residues. Germline V gives CDR1 SGHTA, CDR2 FQGNSA. V lost 1 base and J lost 16; bases outside the gene matches: 8. This CDR3 reads CASSLGLGTSFFF. DNA for the CDR3: TGTGCCAGCAGCTTAGGGCTCGGGACTAGCTTTTTCTTC.

This clonotype occurred many times. The chain recombines TRBV10-3 with TRBJ2-1; no definite D call. The length of the CDR3 is 12 residues. V lost 6 bases, J lost 3 bases, and 6 bases lay in between. Germline values: CDR1 ENHRY, CDR2 SYGVKD. The CDR3 region has the DNA TGTGCCATCAGACAAGACTACAATGAGCAGTTCTTC. Protein sequence: CAIRQDYNEQFF.